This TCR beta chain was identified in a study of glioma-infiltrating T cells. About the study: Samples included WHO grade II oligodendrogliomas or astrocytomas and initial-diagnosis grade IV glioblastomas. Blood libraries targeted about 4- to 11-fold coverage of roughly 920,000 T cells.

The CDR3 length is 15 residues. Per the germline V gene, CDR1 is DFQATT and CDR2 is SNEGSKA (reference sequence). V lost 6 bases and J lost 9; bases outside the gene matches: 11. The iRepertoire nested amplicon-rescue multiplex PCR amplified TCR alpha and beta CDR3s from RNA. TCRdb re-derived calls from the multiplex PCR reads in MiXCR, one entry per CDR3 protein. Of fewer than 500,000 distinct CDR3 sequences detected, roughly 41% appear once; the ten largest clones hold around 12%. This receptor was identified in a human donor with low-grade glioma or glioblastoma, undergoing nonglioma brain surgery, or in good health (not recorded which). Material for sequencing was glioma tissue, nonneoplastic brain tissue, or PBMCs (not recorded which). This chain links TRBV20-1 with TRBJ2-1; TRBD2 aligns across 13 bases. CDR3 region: CSAPGTSGNFSEQFF. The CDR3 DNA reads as TGCAGTGCACCCGGGACTAGCGGGAATTTTAGTGAGCAGTTCTTC.